The sequence of this TCR beta chain was determined in a study of molecular identifiers for immune sequencing clone quantification. Study-wide results and limits: Reportedly, one cell's Jurkat TCR RNA was detected within 1,100,000 naive CD8 cells.

Germline CDR1 MNHEY, CDR2 SVGAGI. This CDR3 has 17 amino acids. V shed 2 bases and J 6 bases; nucleotides not matched to a gene: 4. TCRdb used MiXCR to reprocess the PCR reads, holding one entry per CDR3 protein. The table lists some 580,000 distinct CDR3 sequences, 25% of them singletons. The sample holds a few counts of this clonotype. Its specificity is not known. Between roughly 20,000 and 1,100,000 sorted cells, with 10%, 30% or 50% RNA, yielded naive CD8 libraries. Naive CD8 T cells were sorted, and the gate applied was CD8+CD4-CCR7+CD45RA+. V gene TRBV6-5 combines with J gene TRBJ2-2, with 15 nucleotides matching TRBD2. This clonotype was obtained from a human donor in good health. Some libraries in this study had Jurkat cell RNA spiked in. The sample was naive CD8+ T cells from blood, with Jurkat cell RNA spiked in. Subset given: FACS-sorted CD8+CD4-CCR7+CD45RA+ naive T cells. The CDR3 DNA follows: TGTGCCAGCAGTTACGGACTAGCGGGGGGGCCTTCCGGGGAGCTGTTTTTT. Protein product: CASSYGLAGGPSGELFF.